This TCR beta chain is from a study of blood T cell repertoires in COVID-19 (dated by TCRdb to the early 2020s). Looking at the study overall: Samples from collaborators originated in the United States, Italy and Spain and spanned both the acute and convalescent phases of COVID-19. The prospective study material was composed of cDNA or gDNA derived from T cells, B-cell-depleted T cells, or PBMCs. The dataset comprised deeply sampled blood TCRbeta repertoires from subjects exposed to, actively infected with, or recovered from COVID-19. A freely available public database, intended as a resource for researchers studying the immune response to SARS-CoV-2, is where the repertoires were released. The samples were drawn from the first 160 participants of the ongoing ImmuneRACE study and from 950 to 1,500 subjects provided by 6 global collaborators. A de-identified subject ID, COVID-19 status, age in years and sex were almost always included in the sample metadata. Where available, HLA class I and class II types were taken from metadata supplied by the sample provider and were not determined by assay-based typing. The paper as a whole reports these results and caveats: Clinical and demographic metadata were provided uncurated, with the amount varying by source and participant.

Worth noting for this clone: The antigen this receptor binds is unknown. Within one base of it there is no much larger clone, and no base qualities were kept.

The immunoSEQ Assay, a bias-controlled multiplex PCR, was used to amplify TCRbeta CDR3 regions from genomic DNA. The study's processing was this. Nucleated cell counts per sample were estimated from amplification of reference gene primers within the assay. To quantify the absolute abundance of each unique TCRbeta CDR3 rearrangement, sequence reads were collapsed and filtered. For each sample, productive Simpson clonality was calculated as the square root of Simpson's diversity index across productive rearrangements. TCRdb holds this immuneACCESS table with in-frame rearrangements only. Some clones are missing; in checked studies, unresolved V genes explain under half, and the rest has no known cause. The V and J calls and clone size were taken over from that table, and D and trimming were inferred from the DNA. Counted in this sample were about 220,000 clones; around 88% of them appeared once. The ten largest account for about 15% of the sample.

Trimmed from V: 6 bases; trimmed from J: 5 bases; junction bases lacking a gene match: 9. CDR3 length: 15 amino acids, cysteine to phenylalanine. The retained sequence is limited to the CDR3, 45 bases, with the frame set at the first base. The germline V gene yields SGHTA for CDR1 and FQGTGA for CDR2. Participants in the prospective study were aged about 18 to 100 years, lived in over 20 United States geographic areas, and enrolled through a virtual design. Cohort assignment in the prospective study relied on participant-reported clinical history from a screening survey and a study questionnaire. Mobile phlebotomists in the prospective study collected whole blood, serum and a nasopharyngeal or oropharyngeal swab from every participant. Participants in the prospective study had the option to provide additional blood draws and questionnaires over a roughly 2-month period. Prospective study blood samples were shipped either frozen or at room temperature before DNA extraction.

Sequencing was done on a sample of PBMCs or T cells enriched from blood (not recorded which). This chain is built from TRBV7-3 and TRBJ2-1; 8 bases in between match TRBD2. The sequence was collected from a woman in her fifties or sixties with acute COVID-19. The CDR3 reads CASSQTSGNHNEQFF. The DNA sequence follows: TGTGCCAGCAGTCAAACTAGCGGTAACCACAATGAGCAGTTCTTC. The variable domain in full, with residues beyond the CDR3 obtained from the reference TRBV7-3 and TRBJ2-1 genes, is GAGVSQTPSNKVTEKGKYVELRCDPISGHTALYWYRQSLGQGPEFLIYFQGTGAADDSGLPNDRFFAVRPEGSVSTLKIQRTERGDSAVYLCASSQTSGNHNEQFFGPGTRLTVL.